The 13 T cell receptor beta chains below were found in one sample sequenced in a study of shared clonotypes between healthy human individuals. Sequencing was performed with immunoSEQ multiplex PCR; in TCRdb, only in-frame clones are kept and a portion is missing. The sample shows about 1.1 million clones, about 72% of them seen only once. The sample was memory CD4+ T cells from PBMCs. Subset in this sample: CD45RA-negative fraction. Every receptor here comes from a young man in good health. Some clones in this sample may be carry-over from other donors' samples.

The V and J genes are TRBV25-1 and TRBJ1-2; D is possibly TRBD1 (6 bases). The germline V gene has CDR1 MGHDK and CDR2 SYGVNS. This CDR3 is built from 13 residues. V was shortened by 4 bases and J by 5 bases, with 11 bases between the two germline ends. CDR3 nucleotide sequence: TGTGCCAGCAGTGCTCAAGGGGGTTATGGCTACACCTTC. This sequence encodes CASSAQGGYGYTF.

The V gene is TRBV7-9, the J gene TRBJ2-3, with D unclear. The CDR3 runs to 13 residues. CDR1 and CDR2 (germline): SEHNR, FQNEAQ (reference sequence). Deletions cut 4 bases from V and 1 base from J, with 6 bases between. CDR3 bases: TGTGCCAGCAGCTATGTTGGCACAGATACGCAGTATTTT. Translating gives CASSYVGTDTQYF.

This clone showed up just a few times. V usage is TRBV2 and J usage is TRBJ2-1; D remains ambiguous. The V end lost 6 bases, the J end lost 12 bases, and 15 bases lay between the germline ends. The CDR3 has 12 amino acids. Germline CDR1 SNHLY, CDR2 FYNNEI. The CDR3 loop reads CASRDSSVGQFF. CDR3 nucleotides: TGTGCCAGCAGGGATTCGTCGGTGGGGCAGTTCTTC.

The chain links TRBV28 to TRBJ2-3, with 11 bases lining up with TRBD2. With V trimmed by 4 bases and J by 4 bases, 4 bases remained unmatched. Germline V lookup: CDR1 MDHEN, CDR2 SYDVKM. The CDR3 contains 15 residues. The DNA for the CDR3 is TGTGCCAGCAGTTCCCTAGCGGGAGGCCCAGATACGCAGTATTTT. It translates to CASSSLAGGPDTQYF.

This chain connects TRBV28 to TRBJ1-2; D ambiguous. V lost 2 bases and J lost 6, with 13 bases in between. The CDR3 covers 14 residues. CDR1 is MDHEN and CDR2 is SYDVKM in the germline V gene. The CDR3 is CASSLVRDANGYTF. DNA for the CDR3: TGTGCCAGCAGTTTAGTAAGAGACGCGAATGGCTACACCTTC.

The V call is TRBV6-1, the J call TRBJ2-5; D gene ambiguous. Trimming left V 7 bases short and J 1 base short, with 13 bases between. CDR1 is MNHNS, CDR2 SASEGT, per germline. The CDR3 has 14 residues. CDR3 bases: TGTGCCAGCAATATTCAAGGACGCCAAGAGACCCAGTACTTC. This translates into CASNIQGRQETQYF.

The chain employs TRBV2 and TRBJ2-3, with D possibly being TRBD2 (5 bases). V lost 0 bases and J 4 bases, leaving 20 bases between the germline ends. There are 18 residues in the CDR3. Germline V lookup: CDR1 SNHLY, CDR2 FYNNEI. The CDR3 loop reads CASSEAATGFRGADTQYF. CDR3 bases: TGTGCCAGCAGTGAAGCGGCTACGGGGTTCCGTGGGGCAGATACGCAGTATTTT. The full variable domain, with the rest looked up from reference TRBV2 and TRBJ2-3, is EPEVTQTPSHQVTQMGQEVILRCVPISNHLYFYWYRQILGQKVEFLVSFYNNEISEKSEIFDDQFSVERPDGSNFTLKIRSTKLEDSAMYFCASSEAATGFRGADTQYFGPGTRLTVL.

The chain uses TRBV11-3 and TRBJ2-7, with 9 nucleotides matching TRBD1. The germline CDR1 and CDR2 sequences are SGHNT and YENEEA. This CDR3 comprises 14 residues. With 5 bases clipped from V and 5 bases from J, the junction kept 7 bases outside the gene matches. CDR3 amino acids: CASSHMGQGNEQYF. CDR3 coding DNA: TGTGCCAGCAGCCACATGGGACAGGGAAACGAGCAGTACTTC.

This clone has a handful of counts. This chain uses TRBV4-1 with TRBJ2-4; maybe TRBD2 (5 bases). The V end was cut by 0 bases, the J end by 0 bases, with 12 bases between. Germline loops: CDR1 MGHRA, CDR2 YSYEKL. This CDR3 has 17 amino acids. CDR3 region: CASSQETASLAKNIQYF. The CDR3 coding sequence is TGCGCCAGCAGCCAAGAGACGGCTAGCTTAGCCAAAAACATTCAGTACTTC.

The chain has TRBV18 and TRBJ2-7, with D perhaps given as TRBD1 or TRBD2 (6 bases each). Trimming pared 6 bases from V and 4 bases from J, leaving 13 bases between. The length of the CDR3 is 13 residues. Germline-derived CDR1 and CDR2 are KGHSH and LQKENI. CDR3 sequence: CASSGEGGYEQYF. The CDR3 DNA reads TGTGCCAGCTCGGGCGAGGGGGGTTACGAGCAGTACTTC.

The rearrangement uses TRBV11-1 and TRBJ2-1; 8 bases map to TRBD1. The trim removed 3 bases at V and 2 bases at J, leaving 6 bases unmatched. Germline CDR1 is SGHAT and CDR2 is FQDESV (reference sequence). The CDR3 extends over 16 amino acids. In DNA form, the CDR3 reads TGTGCCAGCAGCTTCCCCGGACAGGGAACCTACAATGAGCAGTTCTTC. This translates into CASSFPGQGTYNEQFF.

The V gene is TRBV27, the J gene TRBJ2-5; no clear D. Trimming left V 4 bases short and J 5 bases short, with 11 bases between. The germline V gene encodes CDR1 MNHEY and CDR2 SMNVEV (reference sequence). CDR3 length: 13 amino acids. The CDR3: CASSSPSRETQYF. The DNA for the CDR3 is TGTGCCAGCAGTTCTCCAAGTAGGGAGACCCAGTACTTC.

The rearrangement uses TRBV7-2 and TRBJ2-5, with TRBD2 matching over 15 bases. After removal of 5 bases from V and 0 bases from J, the junction contained 7 bases not matched to a gene. The germline gives CDR1 SGHTA, CDR2 FQGNSA. The CDR3 length is 18 residues. The CDR3: CASSPGGLAGGYQETQYF. The CDR3 DNA sequence: TGTGCCAGCAGCCCAGGTGGACTAGCGGGAGGGTACCAAGAGACCCAGTACTTC.